Listed below are T cell receptor beta chains from one sample, sequenced in a study of type 1 and type 2 diabetes patients. Via MiXCR, TCRdb re-called the multiplex PCR reads, giving one row per CDR3 protein. The sample records around 300,000 distinct CDR3 sequences, around 47% being singletons. The specimen was peripheral blood mononuclear cells (PBMCs). The receptor set was obtained from a man younger than 35 with type 2 diabetes. The CDR3 runs from the conserved cysteine through the conserved F or W. A D gene is named only where the DNA matches it firmly. Where a row states a size, it is once, few, many or the class of an expanded clone; other rows omit it.

CDR3nt: TGTGCCATCACCCCTAGCGGGGTTTTCTACGAGCAGTACTTC
CDR3aa: CAITPSGVFYEQYF
abundance: .
v_gene: TRBV10-3
j_gene: TRBJ2-7
d_gene: TRBD2

CDR3nt: TGTGCCACCAGTTCCGGGACACTTTACGGGGAGCCGTTTTTT
CDR3aa: CATSSGTLYGEPFF
abundance: .
v_gene: TRBV24-1
j_gene: TRBJ2-2
d_gene: .

CDR3nt: TGTGCCACGTTACAGAGGAACACCGGGGAGCTGTTTTTT
CDR3aa: CATLQRNTGELFF
abundance: .
v_gene: TRBV6-1
j_gene: TRBJ2-2
d_gene: .

CDR3nt: TGTGCCAGTAGAAACGATATGCGGGAAATTGGAGCTTTCTTT
CDR3aa: CASRNDMREIGAFF
abundance: few
v_gene: TRBV19
j_gene: TRBJ1-1
d_gene: .

CDR3nt: TGTGCCAGCAGCGCCATAGGGCAGCCCCAGCATTTT
CDR3aa: CASSAIGQPQHF
abundance: .
v_gene: TRBV27
j_gene: TRBJ1-5
d_gene: .

CDR3nt: TGTGCCACCAGCAGAGATTTGGCGACAGGCTACGAGCAGTACTTC
CDR3aa: CATSRDLATGYEQYF
abundance: .
v_gene: TRBV15
j_gene: TRBJ2-7
d_gene: .

CDR3nt: TGTGCCAGCAGCCCAATCGGGGGGGCCGAGACCCAGTACTTC
CDR3aa: CASSPIGGAETQYF
abundance: .
v_gene: TRBV14
j_gene: TRBJ2-5
d_gene: TRBD2

CDR3nt: TGTGCCAGCAGCGGTATTTACACAGATACGCAGTATTTT
CDR3aa: CASSGIYTDTQYF
abundance: many
v_gene: TRBV10-3
j_gene: TRBJ2-3
d_gene: .

CDR3nt: TGTGCCAGCGGTCACAGGGTGGCCTACGAGCAGTACTTC
CDR3aa: CASGHRVAYEQYF
abundance: .
v_gene: TRBV28
j_gene: TRBJ2-7
d_gene: .

CDR3nt: TGTGCCTGCCAGGGGGGCGAGCAGTACTTC
CDR3aa: CACQGGEQYF
abundance: many
v_gene: TRBV30
j_gene: TRBJ2-7
d_gene: .

CDR3nt: TGTGCCAGCAGTGACACACCGGGACCTTCTGGGGCCAACGTCCTGACTTTC
CDR3aa: CASSDTPGPSGANVLTF
abundance: few
v_gene: TRBV25-1
j_gene: TRBJ2-6
d_gene: .

CDR3nt: TGTGCCTGGAGTGGTGGCAGGAACTACGAGCAGTACTTC
CDR3aa: CAWSGGRNYEQYF
abundance: .
v_gene: TRBV30
j_gene: TRBJ2-7
d_gene: .

CDR3nt: TGCGCCAGCAGTGGGGGGGGTGAGCAGTTCTTC
CDR3aa: CASSGGGEQFF
abundance: few
v_gene: TRBV10-1
j_gene: TRBJ2-1
d_gene: TRBD2

CDR3nt: TGTGCCAGCAGTGCAACAGGGAGGGATACGCAGTATTTT
CDR3aa: CASSATGRDTQYF
abundance: once
v_gene: TRBV27
j_gene: TRBJ2-3
d_gene: .

CDR3nt: TGCGCCAGCAGCCAAGATTTGTGGGACAGGGATCAGCCCCAGCATTTT
CDR3aa: CASSQDLWDRDQPQHF
abundance: .
v_gene: TRBV4-3
j_gene: TRBJ1-5
d_gene: TRBD1

CDR3nt: TGTGCCAGCAGCTTAGGCCAGTCACGAGCCACAGATACGCAGTATTTT
CDR3aa: CASSLGQSRATDTQYF
abundance: .
v_gene: TRBV7-2
j_gene: TRBJ2-3
d_gene: .

CDR3nt: TGTGCCAGCTCCTCGACAGGGGGTAACACCTTC
CDR3aa: CASSSTGGNTF
abundance: .
v_gene: TRBV2
j_gene: TRBJ1-2
d_gene: TRBD1

CDR3nt: TGTGCCAGCAACAGAATTCCGGCGGGAGGAGGGCTTCAGACTTACAATGAGCAGTTCTTC
CDR3aa: CASNRIPAGGGLQTYNEQFF
abundance: .
v_gene: TRBV7-8
j_gene: TRBJ2-1
d_gene: TRBD2

CDR3nt: TGTGCCAGCAGCTTCCGGGCAATAAGTAAGAACACTGAAGCTTTCTTT
CDR3aa: CASSFRAISKNTEAFF
abundance: few
v_gene: TRBV7-2
j_gene: TRBJ1-1
d_gene: .

CDR3nt: TGTGCCGGGACAACTCAGGGCTTTGGAAACAATGAGCAGTTCTTC
CDR3aa: CAGTTQGFGNNEQFF
abundance: few
v_gene: TRBV2
j_gene: TRBJ2-1
d_gene: .

CDR3nt: TGTGCCAGCAGTTTATGGACATCAAACTCTGGGGCCAACGTCCTGACTTTC
CDR3aa: CASSLWTSNSGANVLTF
abundance: .
v_gene: TRBV28
j_gene: TRBJ2-6
d_gene: .

CDR3nt: TGTGCCAGCAGCTTAGCAGGGGGGTTTTGGTACGAGCAGTACTTC
CDR3aa: CASSLAGGFWYEQYF
abundance: .
v_gene: TRBV7-3
j_gene: TRBJ2-7
d_gene: .

CDR3nt: TGCAGTGCTAGAATAGGGGTCAATGAGCAGTTCTTC
CDR3aa: CSARIGVNEQFF
abundance: few
v_gene: TRBV20-1
j_gene: TRBJ2-1
d_gene: .

CDR3nt: TGTGCCTGGAGTGTACCCACAGGGCCTTACGAGCAGTACTTC
CDR3aa: CAWSVPTGPYEQYF
abundance: .
v_gene: TRBV30
j_gene: TRBJ2-7
d_gene: .

CDR3nt: TGTGCCAGCAGTCCTGGGTCTCTTACCTTGGATGGCTACACCTTC
CDR3aa: CASSPGSLTLDGYTF
abundance: once
v_gene: TRBV6-5
j_gene: TRBJ1-2
d_gene: .

CDR3nt: TGTGCCAGCAGTGAGTATGGGGACGGACCCTACGAGCAGTACTTC
CDR3aa: CASSEYGDGPYEQYF
abundance: many
v_gene: TRBV25-1
j_gene: TRBJ2-7
d_gene: .

CDR3nt: TGTGCCAGCAGCCAAACCCACAGGGGGAACTACGAGCAGTACTTC
CDR3aa: CASSQTHRGNYEQYF
abundance: .
v_gene: TRBV4-2
j_gene: TRBJ2-7
d_gene: TRBD1

CDR3nt: TGTGCCAGCAGCTTAAGTGGTGGGGAGCAGTACTTC
CDR3aa: CASSLSGGEQYF
abundance: many
v_gene: TRBV7-3
j_gene: TRBJ2-7
d_gene: .

CDR3nt: TGTGCCAGTAGTAGCGGGTCGAGCTCCTACAATGAGCAGTTCTTC
CDR3aa: CASSSGSSSYNEQFF
abundance: .
v_gene: TRBV19
j_gene: TRBJ2-1
d_gene: .

CDR3nt: TGTGCCACCAGTGATTTAAAGGGAGGAAGGGCTGAAGCTTTCTTT
CDR3aa: CATSDLKGGRAEAFF
abundance: .
v_gene: TRBV24-1
j_gene: TRBJ1-1
d_gene: .

CDR3nt: TGTGCCAGCAGCCCATACATGAACACTGAAGCTTTCTTT
CDR3aa: CASSPYMNTEAFF
abundance: many
v_gene: TRBV7-3
j_gene: TRBJ1-1
d_gene: .

CDR3nt: TGTGCCAGCGCCGACATCCACAGGGGGTCTAGCAATCAGCCCCAGCATTTT
CDR3aa: CASADIHRGSSNQPQHF
abundance: .
v_gene: TRBV19
j_gene: TRBJ1-5
d_gene: TRBD1

CDR3nt: TGCAGCGGCTTTCAGATCAATGAGCAGTTCTTC
CDR3aa: CSGFQINEQFF
abundance: .
v_gene: TRBV29-1
j_gene: TRBJ2-1
d_gene: .

CDR3nt: TGTGCCAGCTCTACAGGGAGCAGGGACAATCAGCCCCAGCATTTT
CDR3aa: CASSTGSRDNQPQHF
abundance: .
v_gene: TRBV7-6
j_gene: TRBJ1-5
d_gene: .

CDR3nt: TGTGCCAGCAGCTTAGTCGAAGCTTTCTTT
CDR3aa: CASSLVEAFF
abundance: .
v_gene: TRBV13
j_gene: TRBJ1-1
d_gene: .

CDR3nt: TGTGCCAGCAGCTCCTCAGGGTTTAGGGAGCAGTACTTC
CDR3aa: CASSSSGFREQYF
abundance: .
v_gene: TRBV7-4
j_gene: TRBJ2-7
d_gene: .

CDR3nt: TGTGCCAGCAGCGAAATAGCGGGGACCGAAAGCTCCTACGAGCAGTACTTC
CDR3aa: CASSEIAGTESSYEQYF
abundance: .
v_gene: TRBV7-2
j_gene: TRBJ2-7
d_gene: TRBD2

CDR3nt: TGCGCCAGCAGGCCCGGACAGGCGGACTATGGCTACACCTTC
CDR3aa: CASRPGQADYGYTF
abundance: few
v_gene: TRBV5-1
j_gene: TRBJ1-2
d_gene: TRBD1

CDR3nt: TGTGCCAGCGCGGAACAGGGATCCAAAAACATTCAGTACTTC
CDR3aa: CASAEQGSKNIQYF
abundance: few
v_gene: TRBV19
j_gene: TRBJ2-4
d_gene: .

CDR3nt: TGTGCCAGTAGTTATACAGCAGCTAACTATGGCTACACCTTC
CDR3aa: CASSYTAANYGYTF
abundance: .
v_gene: TRBV19
j_gene: TRBJ1-2
d_gene: .

CDR3nt: TGTGCCAGCAGCTTGGGGTCGGACAGGGGAGAGACCCAGTACTTC
CDR3aa: CASSLGSDRGETQYF
abundance: many
v_gene: TRBV5-8
j_gene: TRBJ2-5
d_gene: TRBD1

CDR3nt: TGTGCCACCAGCAGAGTTGTAGGTTCCTACGAGCAGTACTTC
CDR3aa: CATSRVVGSYEQYF
abundance: many
v_gene: TRBV15
j_gene: TRBJ2-7
d_gene: .

CDR3nt: TGTGCCAGCAGTGAAGCGACGGGAGGGCACAATGAGCAGTTCTTC
CDR3aa: CASSEATGGHNEQFF
abundance: few
v_gene: TRBV6-1
j_gene: TRBJ2-1
d_gene: TRBD2